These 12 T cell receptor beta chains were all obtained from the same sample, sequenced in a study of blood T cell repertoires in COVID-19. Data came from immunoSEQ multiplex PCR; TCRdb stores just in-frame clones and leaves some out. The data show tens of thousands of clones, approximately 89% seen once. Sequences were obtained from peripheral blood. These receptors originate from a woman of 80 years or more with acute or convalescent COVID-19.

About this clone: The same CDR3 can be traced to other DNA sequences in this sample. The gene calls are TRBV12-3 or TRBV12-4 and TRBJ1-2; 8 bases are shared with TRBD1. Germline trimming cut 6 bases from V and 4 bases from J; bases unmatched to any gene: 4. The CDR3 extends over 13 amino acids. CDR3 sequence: CASSSTGGYGYTF. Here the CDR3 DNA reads TGTGCCAGCAGCTCCACAGGGGGCTATGGCTACACCTTC.

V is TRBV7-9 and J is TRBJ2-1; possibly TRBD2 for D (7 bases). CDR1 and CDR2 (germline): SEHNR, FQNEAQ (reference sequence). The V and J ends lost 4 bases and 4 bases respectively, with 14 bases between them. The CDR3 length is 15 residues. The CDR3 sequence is CASSSVGGRYNEQFF. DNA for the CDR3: TGTGCCAGCAGCTCCGTCGGGGGGCGGTACAATGAGCAGTTCTTC.

The DNA of the CDR3 is TGTGCCAGTAGTGTGACAGTTATAGCCAAAAACATTCAGTACTTC. Its protein is CASSVTVIAKNIQYF. The chain employs TRBV19 and TRBJ2-4, with a tentative D call TRBD1 (5 bases). The CDR3 spans 15 residues. Germline V gene sequence: CDR1 LNHDA, CDR2 SQIVND (reference sequence). The V gene lost 5 bases and the J gene lost 0 bases, with 11 bases spanning the gap.

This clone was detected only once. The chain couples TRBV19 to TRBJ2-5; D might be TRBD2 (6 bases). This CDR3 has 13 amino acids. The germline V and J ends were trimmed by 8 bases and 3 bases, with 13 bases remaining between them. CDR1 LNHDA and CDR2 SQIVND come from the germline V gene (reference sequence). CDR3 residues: CASVGGGEETQYF. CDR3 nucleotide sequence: TGTGCCAGTGTAGGAGGAGGGGAAGAGACCCAGTACTTC. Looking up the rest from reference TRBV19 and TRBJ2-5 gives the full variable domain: DGGITQSPKYLFRKEGQNVTLSCEQNLNHDAMYWYRQDPGQGLRLIYYSQIVNDFQKGDIAEGYSVSREKKESFPLTVTSAQKNPTAFYLCASVGGGEETQYFGPGTRLLVL.

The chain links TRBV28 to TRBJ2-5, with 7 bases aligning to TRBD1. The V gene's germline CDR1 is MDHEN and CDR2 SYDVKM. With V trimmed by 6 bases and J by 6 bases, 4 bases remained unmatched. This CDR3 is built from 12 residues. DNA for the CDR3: TGTGCCAGCAGGCCAGGGGGAAAGACCCAGTACTTC. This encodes CASRPGGKTQYF.

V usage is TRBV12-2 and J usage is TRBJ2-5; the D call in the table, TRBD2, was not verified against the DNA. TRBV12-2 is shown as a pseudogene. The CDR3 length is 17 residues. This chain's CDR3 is CASRFSGRGGAQETQYF. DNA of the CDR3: TGTGCAAGTCGCTTCTCCGGACGGGGGGGCGCACAAGAGACCCAGTACTTC.

The CDR3 DNA reads as TGTGCCAGCAGCCCGCACGGGACAGTCCCACTTGGCTACACCTTC. It codes for CASSPHGTVPLGYTF. The V call is TRBV5-4, the J call TRBJ1-2, with 7 bases matching TRBD1. Germline CDR1 and CDR2: SGHNT and YYREEE (reference sequence). Trimming removed 4 bases from V and 7 bases from J; junction bases left unmatched: 13. The CDR3 consists of 15 residues.

This CDR3 is CASSSTAGRETQYF. The CDR3 DNA sequence: TGTGCCAGCAGTTCGACAGCGGGGAGAGAGACCCAGTACTTC. V gene TRBV6-5 combines with J gene TRBJ2-5, with 7 bases aligning to TRBD2. The CDR3 totals 14 residues. V trimming: 4 bases; J trimming: 4 bases; junction bases outside the gene matches: 6. Germline V gene data show CDR1 as MNHEY and CDR2 as SVGAGI.

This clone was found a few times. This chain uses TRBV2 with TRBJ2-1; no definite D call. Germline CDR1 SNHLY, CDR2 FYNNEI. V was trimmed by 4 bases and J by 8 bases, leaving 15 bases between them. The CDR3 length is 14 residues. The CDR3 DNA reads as TGTGCCAGCAGTGTATTGGCGGCTGGCGATGAGCAGTTCTTC. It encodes CASSVLAAGDEQFF.

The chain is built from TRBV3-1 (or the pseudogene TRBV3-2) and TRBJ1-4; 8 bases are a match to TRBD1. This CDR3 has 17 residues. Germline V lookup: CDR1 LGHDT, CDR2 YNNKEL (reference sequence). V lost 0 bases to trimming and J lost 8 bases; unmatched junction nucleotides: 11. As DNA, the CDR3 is TGTGCCAGCAGCCAAGAGCTCGCCGGACAGGGCCGCGAAAAACTGTTTTTT. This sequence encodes CASSQELAGQGREKLFF.

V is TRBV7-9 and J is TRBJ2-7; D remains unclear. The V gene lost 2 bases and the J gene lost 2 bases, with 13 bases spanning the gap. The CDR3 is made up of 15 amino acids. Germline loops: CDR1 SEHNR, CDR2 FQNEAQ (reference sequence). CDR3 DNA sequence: TGTGCCAGCAGCTTAACTTCGCCGAATACCTACGAGCAGTACTTC. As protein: CASSLTSPNTYEQYF.

CDR3 protein: CASSLLLPTGGNEKLFF. CDR3 DNA: TGTGCCAGCAGCTTACTTCTTCCGACAGGGGGTAATGAAAAACTGTTTTTT. The V gene is TRBV7-2, the J gene TRBJ1-4; 9 bases are shared with TRBD1. Germline CDR1 and CDR2: SGHTA and FQGNSA. V gave up 2 bases and J gave up 4 bases; unmatched junction bases: 8. The CDR3 runs 17 residues.